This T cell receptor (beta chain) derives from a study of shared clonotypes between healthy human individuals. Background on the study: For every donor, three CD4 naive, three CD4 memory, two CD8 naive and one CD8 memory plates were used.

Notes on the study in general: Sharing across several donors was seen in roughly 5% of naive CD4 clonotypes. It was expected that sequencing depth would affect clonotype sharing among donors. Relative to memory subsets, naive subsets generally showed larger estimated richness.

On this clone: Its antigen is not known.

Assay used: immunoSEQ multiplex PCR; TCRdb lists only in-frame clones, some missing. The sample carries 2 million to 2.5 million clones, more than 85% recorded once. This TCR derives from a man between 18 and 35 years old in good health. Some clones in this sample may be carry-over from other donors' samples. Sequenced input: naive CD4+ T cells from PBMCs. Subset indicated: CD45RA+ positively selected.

CDR3 DNA sequence: TGTGCCAGCAGTTTTGGGCCCGGTGGATATAGCAATCAGCCCCAGCATTTT. This gives the protein CASSFGPGGYSNQPQHF. The V and J genes are TRBV28 and TRBJ1-5; D gene unclear. Germline loops: CDR1 MDHEN, CDR2 SYDVKM. This CDR3 is 17 amino acids long. The ends were cut back, 3 bases at V and 0 bases at J, with 15 bases in the middle.